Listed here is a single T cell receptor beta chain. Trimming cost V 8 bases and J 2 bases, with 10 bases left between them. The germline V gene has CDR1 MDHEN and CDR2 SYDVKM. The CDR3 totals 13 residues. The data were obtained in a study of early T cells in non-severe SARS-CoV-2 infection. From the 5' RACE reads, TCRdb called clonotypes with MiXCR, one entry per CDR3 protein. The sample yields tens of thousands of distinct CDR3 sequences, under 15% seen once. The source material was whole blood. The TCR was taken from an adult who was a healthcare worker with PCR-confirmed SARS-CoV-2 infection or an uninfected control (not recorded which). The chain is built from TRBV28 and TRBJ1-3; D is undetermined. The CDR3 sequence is CASGGMPGNTIYF. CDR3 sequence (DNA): TGTGCCAGCGGAGGTATGCCTGGAAACACCATATATTTT.